Following are 15 T cell receptor beta chains from one sample sequenced in a study of CD8+ T cells in alopecia areata. Following extraction, RNA underwent reverse transcription to cDNA, which served as the sequencing template. Data came from immunoSEQ multiplex PCR; TCRdb stores just in-frame clones and leaves some out. The sample has 140,000 to 150,000 clones; more than 40% are singletons. The material sequenced was CD4+ T cells sorted from blood. All receptors derive from a human donor with alopecia areata.

This rearrangement joins TRBV2 to TRBJ2-1, with a possible D match to TRBD1 (5 bases). Germline V gene lookup returns CDR1 SNHLY and CDR2 FYNNEI. The length of the CDR3 is 14 residues. The V end was cut by 7 bases, the J end by 10 bases, with 20 bases between. DNA of the CDR3: TGTGCCAGCATCTCTATGACCCAGCACAGGGAGCAGTTCTTC. It encodes CASISMTQHREQFF.

The rearrangement uses TRBV28 and TRBJ2-1; 8 nucleotides match TRBD2. Germline CDR1 and CDR2: MDHEN and SYDVKM. The V segment lost 5 bases and the J segment 2 bases; nucleotides outside the gene matches: 2. This CDR3 is built from 14 residues. CDR3 nucleotides: TGTGCCAGCAGTCCGGGACTAGCCTACAATGAGCAGTTCTTC. It encodes CASSPGLAYNEQFF.

The genes are TRBV29-1 and TRBJ2-5, with 9 positions matching TRBD2. This CDR3 is built from 17 residues. Germline assignment: CDR1 SQVTM and CDR2 ANQGSEA. V lost 5 bases, J lost 5 bases, and 18 bases stayed unmatched. The CDR3 bases are TGCAGCGTTTGGTTCCTTAGTTCTAGCGGGACCCGGGAGACCCAGTACTTC. Its translation: CSVWFLSSSGTRETQYF.

Concerning this clone: The sample carries other DNA sequences with the same CDR3. The chain combines TRBV29-1 with TRBJ2-7; 10 bases agree with TRBD1. Looked up from germline, CDR1 is SQVTM and CDR2 is ANQGSEA. The CDR3 runs to 12 residues. V lost 6 bases, J lost 3 bases, and 2 bases stayed unmatched. Here the CDR3 reads CSVGDRGYEQYF. The CDR3 nucleotides are TGCAGCGTGGGGGACAGGGGCTACGAGCAGTACTTC.

For this clone: The same CDR3 arises from other DNA sequences in this sample as well. The rearrangement uses TRBV5-1 and TRBJ1-1, with a weak D call TRBD1 (5 bases). The CDR3 has 14 residues. V lost 4 bases to trimming and J lost 0 bases, with 10 bases between them. From germline, CDR1 is SGHRS and CDR2 YFSETQ. CDR3 amino acids: CASSPGLMNTEAFF. The CDR3 nucleotides are TGCGCCAGCAGCCCGGGACTGATGAACACTGAAGCTTTCTTT.

The J gene is TRBJ2-1, the V gene TRBV30, with 9 bases aligning to TRBD2. Germline assignment: CDR1 GTSNPN and CDR2 SVGIG (reference sequence). V shed 7 bases and J 4 bases; nucleotides not matched to a gene: 5. This CDR3 spans 13 amino acids. The CDR3 reads CASVLAGYNEQFF. The CDR3 DNA is TGTGCCTCCGTGCTAGCGGGATACAATGAGCAGTTCTTC.

The V call is TRBV6-5, the J call TRBJ2-5; 7 bases are shared with TRBD1. CDR1 is MNHEY, CDR2 SVGAGI, per germline. This CDR3 spans 13 amino acids. The V gene end was trimmed by 7 bases and the J gene end by 5 bases; junction bases not matched to a gene: 7. The CDR3 spells CASTRQGWETQYF. The CDR3 nucleotides are TGTGCCAGCACCCGACAGGGATGGGAGACCCAGTACTTC.

CDR3 sequence (DNA): TGCGCCAGCAGCCCCTTGTTCGGGGCACATCAGCCCCAGCATTTT. Its protein product is CASSPLFGAHQPQHF. The chain uses TRBV4-1 and TRBJ1-5, with D perhaps TRBD1 (5 bases). The germline V gene has CDR1 MGHRA and CDR2 YSYEKL. Trimming cost V 4 bases and J 5 bases, with 15 bases left between them. The CDR3 consists of 15 residues.

This clone was picked up many times. The chain combines TRBV19 with TRBJ2-3; 7 positions agree with TRBD2. Germline CDR1 is LNHDA and CDR2 is SQIVND (reference sequence). V gave up 4 bases and J gave up 4 bases; unmatched junction bases: 2. CDR3 length: 13 amino acids. The CDR3 region is CASSTGLADTQYF. The CDR3 nucleotides read TGTGCCAGTAGTACCGGACTAGCAGATACGCAGTATTTT.

The rearrangement links TRBV19 to TRBJ2-7; D is undetermined. The V gene's germline CDR1 is LNHDA and CDR2 SQIVND (reference sequence). Trimming cost V 6 bases and J 3 bases, with 12 bases left between them. The CDR3 length is 13 residues. The CDR3 region has the DNA TGTGCCAGTAGAGATACAAGGGTCTACGAGCAGTACTTC. Translation: CASRDTRVYEQYF.

In its sample, this clone is medium-sized. This chain joins TRBV19 and TRBJ2-2; 7 nucleotides line up with TRBD1. J was trimmed by 1 base and V by 3 bases; bases with no gene match: 2. The CDR3 extends over 15 amino acids. Germline CDR1 is LNHDA and CDR2 is SQIVND (reference sequence). This chain's CDR3 is CASSIWTGNTGELFF. CDR3 DNA: TGTGCCAGTAGTATCTGGACAGGGAACACCGGGGAGCTGTTTTTT.

The chain links TRBV5-4 to TRBJ1-1; 7 bases match TRBD1. The CDR3 is made up of 14 amino acids. The germline V gene has CDR1 SGHNT and CDR2 YYREEE (reference sequence). V trimming: 3 bases; J trimming: 5 bases; junction bases outside the gene matches: 7. This CDR3 is CASSWDSGYTEAFF. As DNA, the CDR3 is TGTGCCAGCAGCTGGGACAGCGGCTATACTGAAGCTTTCTTT.

This chain links TRBV6-1 with TRBJ1-5; D unclear. The germline gives CDR1 MNHNS, CDR2 SASEGT. CDR3 size: 13 residues. The ends were cut back, 10 bases at V and 0 bases at J, with 10 bases in the middle. The CDR3 sequence: CATADYSNQPQHF. In nucleotides, the CDR3 is TGTGCCACCGCCGATTATAGCAATCAGCCCCAGCATTTT.

DNA for the CDR3: TGTGCCTGGAGGTGGACACTAAACACTGAAGCTTTCTTT. Protein: CAWRWTLNTEAFF. The chain recombines TRBV30 with TRBJ1-1, with D maybe TRBD1 (5 bases). CDR3 length: 13 residues. V was cut by 3 bases and J by 2 bases, with 10 bases left in between. Germline CDR1 and CDR2: GTSNPN and SVGIG (reference sequence).

This clone turned up a few times. This sequence joins TRBV5-1 and TRBJ2-1; 11 bases align to TRBD1. CDR1 is SGHRS and CDR2 is YFSETQ in the germline V gene. The CDR3 is 16 amino acids. J was trimmed by 5 bases and V by 3 bases; bases with no gene match: 7. In nucleotides, the CDR3 is TGCGCCAGCAGCTACCGAACGGGACAGGGGGACAATGAGCAGTTCTTC. Translating it yields CASSYRTGQGDNEQFF.